One sample yielded the 18 T cell receptor beta chains listed below, sequenced in a study of cytomegalovirus exposure and HLA in healthy donors. In the PCR, 60 Vbeta and 13 Jbeta primers were used. TCRdb's copy holds only in-frame clones and misses some; the assay was immunoSEQ multiplex PCR. The sample has about 50,000 clones; 55% to 85% are singletons. Sequencing used PBMCs. The receptors come from a woman aged 45-65 years in good health and CMV-seronegative.

The chain has TRBV15 and TRBJ2-7; TRBD2 matches at 7 bases. The CDR3 loop spans 15 amino acids. The germline gives CDR1 LNHNV, CDR2 YYDKDF (reference sequence). J gave up 5 bases and V 10 bases, and 17 bases lay outside the gene matches. The CDR3 coding sequence is TGTGCCATCCAGCAGAGATCTCTGGGAGGGAACGAGCAGTACTTC. It specifies CAIQQRSLGGNEQYF.

The V call is TRBV30, the J call TRBJ1-1, with TRBD1 matching over 8 bases. Germline V gene sequence: CDR1 GTSNPN, CDR2 SVGIG (reference sequence). The trim removed 0 bases at V and 1 base at J, leaving 7 bases unmatched. The CDR3 is 16 amino acids. This CDR3 is CAWSVARTGPNTEAFF. The CDR3 DNA reads TGTGCCTGGAGTGTAGCGAGGACAGGGCCGAACACTGAAGCTTTCTTT.

The CDR3 protein is CASSQDQGGGGTDTQYF. CDR3 nucleotides: TGCGCCAGCAGCCAAGATCAAGGAGGGGGCGGCACAGATACGCAGTATTTT. This chain connects TRBV4-1 to TRBJ2-3; D might be TRBD1 (7 bases). The CDR3 spans 17 residues. The V end lost 0 bases, the J end lost 1 base, and 14 bases lay between the germline ends. CDR1 MGHRA and CDR2 YSYEKL come from the germline V gene.

V and J are TRBV2 and TRBJ2-7, with TRBD1 matching over 7 bases. Trimming removed 6 bases from V and 5 bases from J; junction bases left unmatched: 7. The CDR3 runs 13 residues. Germline V gives CDR1 SNHLY, CDR2 FYNNEI. CDR3 nucleotide sequence: TGTGCCAGCAGCGCAACAGGGGACCACGAGCAGTACTTC. Residues: CASSATGDHEQYF.

CDR3 DNA sequence: TGCGCCAGCAGCCAACAAGCGGGGGTGGAGTACGAGCAGTACTTC. Amino acid sequence: CASSQQAGVEYEQYF. The chain couples TRBV4-3 to TRBJ2-7; 8 positions match TRBD2. The V gene's germline CDR1 is LGHNA and CDR2 YSLEER. This CDR3 has 15 residues. The V and J ends lost 2 bases and 4 bases, in that order; junction bases with no gene match: 7.

The chain recombines TRBV28 with TRBJ1-2; 8 bases match TRBD1. Germline CDR1 and CDR2: MDHEN and SYDVKM. This CDR3 has 14 amino acids. V was clipped by 2 bases and J by 4 bases; unmatched bases: 3. CDR3 residues: CASSLRQGTYGYTF. The CDR3 DNA sequence: TGTGCCAGCAGTTTAAGACAGGGGACCTATGGCTACACCTTC.

This clone was picked up a small number of times. V usage is TRBV4-2 and J usage is TRBJ2-2; D is unclear. From germline, CDR1 is LGHNA and CDR2 YNFKEQ. CDR3 length equals 13 residues. Between the trimmed V and J ends, which lost 0 bases and 4 bases, there was a span of 3 bases. DNA of the CDR3: TGTGCCAGCAGCCAAGACGTCACCGGGGAGCTGTTTTTT. It is translated as CASSQDVTGELFF.

V gene TRBV27 combines with J gene TRBJ1-1; D is undetermined. Germline loops: CDR1 MNHEY, CDR2 SMNVEV (reference sequence). The CDR3 is 13 amino acids. The V and J ends lost 5 bases and 0 bases respectively, with 7 bases between them. The CDR3 region has the DNA TGTGCCAGCAGTCCCTACGTGAACACTGAAGCTTTCTTT. Translation gives CASSPYVNTEAFF.

This chain links TRBV29-1 with TRBJ2-1, with no clear D. The CDR3 extends over 11 amino acids. V lost 7 bases to trimming and J lost 10 bases, with 14 bases between them. Germline V gene lookup returns CDR1 SQVTM and CDR2 ANQGSEA. The CDR3 loop is CSATSGGEQFF. CDR3 DNA sequence: TGCAGCGCGACTTCGGGTGGCGAGCAGTTCTTC.

The table lists this clone with a few counts. This chain joins TRBV4-3 and TRBJ1-2; D is perhaps TRBD1 (5 bases). The V end lost 0 bases, the J end lost 5 bases, and 13 bases lay between the germline ends. Germline assignment: CDR1 LGHNA and CDR2 YSLEER. This CDR3 comprises 15 residues. CDR3 nucleotide sequence: TGCGCCAGCAGCCAAGAGCGGGGCGGACCATATGGCTACACCTTC. It is translated as CASSQERGGPYGYTF.

The chain has TRBV7-2 and TRBJ2-6, with D perhaps TRBD2 (6 bases). Germline V gene data show CDR1 as SGHTA and CDR2 as FQGNSA. CDR3 length: 14 amino acids. Trimming removed 5 bases at V and 2 bases at J, with 7 bases between. The CDR3 reads CASSPGAGANVLTF. In nucleotides, the CDR3 is TGTGCCAGCAGCCCGGGGGCTGGGGCCAACGTCCTGACTTTC.

The chain carries TRBV7-2 and TRBJ2-7, with D possibly matching TRBD1 (6 bases). The CDR3 is made up of 14 amino acids. The V and J ends lost 4 bases and 3 bases respectively, with 13 bases between them. Germline V lookup: CDR1 SGHTA, CDR2 FQGNSA. The CDR3 is CASSSRQGSYEQYF. The CDR3 bases are TGTGCCAGCAGCTCCCGTCAGGGGAGCTACGAGCAGTACTTC.

The genes are TRBV19 and TRBJ1-1, with no clear D. This CDR3 contains 12 residues. Trimming cost V 0 bases and J 12 bases, with 11 bases left between them. Germline V gene lookup returns CDR1 LNHDA and CDR2 SQIVND (reference sequence). The chain's CDR3 is CASSIDRRKPFF. The CDR3 DNA is TGTGCCAGTAGTATAGATCGCAGGAAGCCTTTCTTT.

This clone was observed once. The V and J genes are TRBV10-3 and TRBJ2-2; 7 positions agree with TRBD1. The V gene end was trimmed by 3 bases and the J gene end by 3 bases; junction bases not matched to a gene: 4. Germline CDR1 reads ENHRY; CDR2 reads SYGVKD. The CDR3 runs 15 residues. CDR3 DNA: TGTGCCATCAGTGATCTTGACAGGGACACCGGGGAGCTGTTTTTT. Translated: CAISDLDRDTGELFF.

V is TRBV7-8 and J is TRBJ2-5, with TRBD1 as a possible D gene (6 bases). Trimming took off 4 bases at V and 5 bases at J, with 8 bases between the two ends. From germline, CDR1 is SGHVS and CDR2 FQNEAQ. This CDR3 region has 12 residues. The CDR3 nucleotides read TGTGCCAGCAGCTGGGACAAGGAGACCCAGTACTTC. This gives the protein CASSWDKETQYF. Based on the CDR3 plus reference TRBV7-8 and TRBJ2-5, the full variable domain is GAGVSQSPRYKVAKRGQDVALRCDPISGHVSLFWYQQALGQGPEFLTYFQNEAQLDKSGLPSDRFFAERPEGSVSTLKIQRTQQEDSAVYLCASSWDKETQYFGPGTRLLVL.

The genes are TRBV6-5 and TRBJ1-4, with TRBD1 identical over 7 bases. V was clipped by 4 bases and J by 0 bases; unmatched bases: 2. This CDR3 is built from 15 residues. Germline V lookup: CDR1 MNHEY, CDR2 SVGAGI. Written as DNA, the CDR3 is TGTGCCAGCAGTTCAGGGACAGCAACTAATGAAAAACTGTTTTTT. This gives the protein CASSSGTATNEKLFF.

A single count supports this clone. At one end, the junction sequence differs from germline, possibly due to a read error. The rearrangement links TRBV7-2 to TRBJ2-1; maybe TRBD2 (6 bases). Germline-derived CDR1 and CDR2 are SGHTA and FQGNSA. The CDR3 is made up of 15 amino acids. Here the CDR3 reads CVSSLGTPFIDEQFF. CDR3 in DNA: TGTGTCAGCAGCTTAGGGACTCCCTTTATCGATGAGCAGTTCTTC.

The chain carries TRBV4-2 and TRBJ2-3, with unresolved D. This CDR3 is built from 15 residues. Germline loops: CDR1 LGHNA, CDR2 YNFKEQ. V was shortened by 0 bases and J by 1 base, with 8 bases between the two germline ends. The CDR3 protein is CASSQESTRTDTQYF. The CDR3 DNA follows: TGTGCCAGCAGCCAAGAGTCTACTCGCACAGATACGCAGTATTTT.